The TCR beta chain described here comes from a study of technical replicates of blood from several donors. Only in-frame clones appear in the TCRdb table, and some are missing; sequencing was by immunoSEQ multiplex PCR. Of about 66,000 clones in the sample, roughly nine tenths were seen once. V lost 2 bases and J lost 2; bases outside the gene matches: 0. CDR1 and CDR2 (germline): SGHVS, FNYEAQ. This CDR3 is built from 13 residues. The receptor was derived from a human donor in good health. Sequencing was performed on T cells isolated from PBMCs. The V call is TRBV7-6, the J call TRBJ2-7; 7 bases map to TRBD2. The CDR3 reads CASSLSGTYEQYF. DNA of the CDR3: TGTGCCAGCAGCTTAAGCGGGACCTACGAGCAGTACTTC.